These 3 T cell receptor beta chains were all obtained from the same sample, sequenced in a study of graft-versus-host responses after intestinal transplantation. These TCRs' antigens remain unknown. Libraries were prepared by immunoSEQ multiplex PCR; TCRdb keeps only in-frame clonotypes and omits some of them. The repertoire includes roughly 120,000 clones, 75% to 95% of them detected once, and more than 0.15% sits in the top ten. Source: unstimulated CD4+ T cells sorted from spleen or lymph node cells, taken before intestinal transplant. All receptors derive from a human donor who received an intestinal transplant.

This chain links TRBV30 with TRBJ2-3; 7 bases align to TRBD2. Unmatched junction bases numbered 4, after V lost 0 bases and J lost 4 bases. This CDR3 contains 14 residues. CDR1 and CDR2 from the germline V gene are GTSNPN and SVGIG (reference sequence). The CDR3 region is CAWSVRAGADTQYF. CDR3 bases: TGTGCCTGGAGTGTACGGGCGGGGGCAGATACGCAGTATTTT.

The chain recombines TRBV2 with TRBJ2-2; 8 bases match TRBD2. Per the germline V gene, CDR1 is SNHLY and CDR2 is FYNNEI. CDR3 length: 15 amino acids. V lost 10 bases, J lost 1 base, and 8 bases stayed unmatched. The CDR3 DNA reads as TGTGCCACCAAAGTGACTAGCGTGAACACCGGGGAGCTGTTTTTT. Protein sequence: CATKVTSVNTGELFF.

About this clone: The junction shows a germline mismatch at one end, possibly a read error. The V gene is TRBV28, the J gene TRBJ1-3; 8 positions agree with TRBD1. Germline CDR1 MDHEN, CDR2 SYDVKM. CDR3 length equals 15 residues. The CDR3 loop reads CASSLPGTGGYTIYF. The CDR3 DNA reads TGTGCCAGCAGTTTACCTGGGACAGGTGGATACACCATATATTTT.